This T cell receptor beta chain came from a study of cytomegalovirus exposure and HLA in healthy donors. Germline V lookup: CDR1 MGHRA, CDR2 YSYEKL. Trimming at V came to 6 bases and at J to 4 bases, leaving 10 bases not matched to a gene. The CDR3 totals 15 residues. PCR was performed using 60 Vbeta and 13 Jbeta primers. The repertoire was sequenced with immunoSEQ multiplex PCR; TCRdb's copy has only in-frame clones and lacks some. Of approximately 99,000 clones detected, around 72% appear once; the ten largest clones hold over 3%. Sequenced material: PBMCs. The chain recombines TRBV4-1 with TRBJ1-2, with 8 bases fitting TRBD1. The origin of this receptor is a man in his forties or fifties in good health and CMV-seronegative. The CDR3 loop is CASSPGQGSSYGYTF. In DNA form, the CDR3 reads TGCGCCAGCAGTCCCGGACAGGGTAGTTCCTATGGCTACACCTTC.